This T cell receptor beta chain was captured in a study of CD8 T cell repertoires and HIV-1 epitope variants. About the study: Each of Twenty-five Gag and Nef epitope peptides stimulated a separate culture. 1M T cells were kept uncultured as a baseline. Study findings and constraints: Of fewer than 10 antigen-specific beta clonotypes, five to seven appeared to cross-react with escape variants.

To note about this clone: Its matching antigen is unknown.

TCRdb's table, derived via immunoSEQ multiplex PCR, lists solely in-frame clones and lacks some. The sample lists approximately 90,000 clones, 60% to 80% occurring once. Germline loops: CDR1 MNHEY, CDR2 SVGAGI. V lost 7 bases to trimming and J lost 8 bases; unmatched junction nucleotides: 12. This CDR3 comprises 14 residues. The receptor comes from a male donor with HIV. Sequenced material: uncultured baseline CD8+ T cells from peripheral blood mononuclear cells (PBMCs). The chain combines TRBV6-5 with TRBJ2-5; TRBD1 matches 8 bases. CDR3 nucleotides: TGTGCCAGCACCGACCAGACAGGGGTAAAAACCCAGTACTTC. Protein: CASTDQTGVKTQYF.